A selection of T cell receptor beta chains follows, all from one sample in a study of prognosis after radiotherapy for stage I lung cancer. TCRdb re-analysed the multiplex PCR reads in MiXCR, keeping a single row per CDR3 protein. This table holds 17,000 or so distinct CDR3 sequences, 29% found once. Material: PBMCs, obtained before or after stereotactic body radiation therapy (not recorded which). The receptors were sampled from a donor over 45 with non-small cell lung cancer. Both conserved end residues are part of each CDR3. The order of the fields is D gene, V gene, J gene, clone size, CDR3 protein, CDR3 DNA. The D gene is left open where the match is weak. The listing skips clone size in some rows; elsewhere it reads once, few, many or a size class.

>TRBD1|TRBV28|TRBJ2-5|NA
CAIKRGRIGTRYF
TGTGCCATCAAAAGGGGGCGCATCGGGACCCGGTACTTC
>NA|TRBV28|TRBJ2-3|many
CASSPSTVRAGTDTQYF
TGTGCCAGCAGTCCATCGACAGTGAGGGCTGGCACAGATACGCAGTATTTT
>NA|TRBV19|TRBJ2-1|NA
CASSGSLNEQFF
TGTGCCAGTAGTGGTTCTTTGAATGAGCAGTTCTTC
>NA|TRBV28|TRBJ2-7|many
CASSPELYEQYF
TGTGCCAGCAGTCCCGAGCTTTACGAGCAGTACTTC
>TRBD2|TRBV29-1|TRBJ2-7|many
CSVEGGVQGTGTSGTWEQYF
TGCAGCGTTGAGGGAGGGGTACAGGGGACCGGGACTAGCGGGACATGGGAGCAGTACTTC
>NA|TRBV5-6|TRBJ2-7|many
CASSSLGGQLIYEQYF
TGTGCCAGCAGCTCTTTGGGCGGCCAGCTGATCTACGAGCAGTACTTC
>TRBD2|TRBV15|TRBJ2-1|NA
CAISRDRVGRVLNDQFF
TGTGCCATCAGCAGAGATAGAGTGGGGAGGGTCCTCAATGATCAGTTCTTC
>NA|TRBV15|TRBJ1-1|many
CATSRDHGTEAFF
TGTGCCACCAGCAGAGATCACGGCACTGAAGCTTTCTTT
>TRBD2|TRBV3-1|TRBJ2-5|many
CASSHPSGIKETQYF
TGTGCCAGCAGCCATCCGAGCGGGATTAAAGAGACCCAGTACTTC
>TRBD1|TRBV3-1|TRBJ1-2|many
CASSQRGGTGVGYGYTF
TGTGCCAGCAGCCAAAGGGGTGGGACAGGGGTAGGGTATGGCTACACCTTC
>NA|TRBV12-3/TRBV12-4|TRBJ2-3|NA
CTSTDLVGTDTQYF
TGTACCAGCACCGACCTCGTGGGCACAGATACGCAGTATTTT
>NA|TRBV9|TRBJ2-7|medium-sized
CASSEGDGAGLDEQYF
TGTGCCAGCAGCGAGGGCGATGGGGCGGGCCTCGACGAGCAGTACTTC
>NA|TRBV29-1|TRBJ2-1|many
CSVEDYNEQFF
TGCAGCGTTGAAGACTACAATGAGCAGTTCTTC
>TRBD2|TRBV6-2/TRBV6-3|TRBJ2-2|many
CASSYLGLAGGHGELFF
TGTGCCAGCAGTTACCTCGGACTAGCGGGAGGGCACGGGGAGCTGTTTTTT
>TRBD2|TRBV5-1|TRBJ2-1|many
CASSLSSSGASYNEQFF
TGCGCCAGCAGCTTGTCGTCTAGCGGGGCCTCCTACAATGAGCAGTTCTTC
>TRBD2|TRBV29-1|TRBJ2-5|few
CSIGRDQGTQYF
TGCAGCATCGGGAGGGACCAAGGGACCCAGTACTTC
>NA|TRBV20-1|TRBJ2-2|many
CSARVVGAGELFF
TGCAGTGCTAGAGTGGTGGGCGCCGGGGAGCTGTTTTTT
>TRBD2|TRBV15|TRBJ2-2|NA
CTTSRTSGRSRTGELFF
TGTACCACCAGCAGGACTAGCGGTAGGTCCCGAACCGGGGAGCTGTTTTTT
>NA|TRBV27|TRBJ2-5|many
CASSHRSGETQYF
TGTGCCAGCAGCCACAGGTCGGGGGAGACCCAGTACTTC
>NA|TRBV6-1|TRBJ2-3|NA
CASSGLLWGTQYF
TGTGCCAGCAGCGGACTCCTGTGGGGTACTCAGTATTTT
>TRBD1|TRBV15|TRBJ1-5|many
CATSRGQGFRHQPQHF
TGTGCCACCAGCAGAGGACAGGGGTTTCGCCATCAGCCCCAGCATTTT
>NA|TRBV5-4|TRBJ1-2|many
CASSLGGGSSYGYTF
TGTGCCAGCAGCCTGGGAGGGGGGAGTAGCTATGGCTACACCTTC
>TRBD2|TRBV15|TRBJ2-1|many
CATSRGQGLAGYNEQFF
TGTGCCACCAGCAGAGGACAAGGACTAGCGGGTTACAATGAGCAGTTCTTC
>NA|TRBV11-2|TRBJ2-2|NA
CASNTWTTNTGELFF
TGTGCTAGCAACACCTGGACAACGAACACCGGGGAGCTGTTTTTT
>TRBD1|TRBV20-1|TRBJ1-2|large
CSVQTGGGGYTF
TGCAGTGTACAAACAGGGGGAGGTGGCTACACCTTC
>NA|TRBV7-9|TRBJ2-6|many
CASSLGYGSGANVLTF
TGTGCCAGCAGCTTAGGATACGGCTCTGGGGCCAACGTCCTGACTTTC
>TRBD2|TRBV6-5|TRBJ2-2|many
CASSYSGGRATGELFF
TGTGCCAGCAGTTACTCGGGCGGGAGGGCGACCGGGGAGCTGTTTTTT
>TRBD1|TRBV20-1|TRBJ1-1|many
CSAPGQGETEAFF
TGCAGTGCCCCGGGACAGGGTGAGACTGAAGCTTTCTTT
>TRBD2|TRBV28|TRBJ2-1|many
CASSTAGGAGWGNEQFF
TGTGCCAGCAGTACCGCCGGGGGGGCAGGATGGGGCAATGAGCAGTTCTTC
>NA|TRBV10-3|TRBJ2-3|many
CATQGLSTDTQYF
TGTGCCACACAGGGACTTAGCACAGATACGCAGTATTTT
>TRBD2|TRBV6-5|TRBJ2-1|many
CASSYKAGGFNEQFF
TGTGCCAGCAGTTACAAAGCGGGAGGATTCAATGAGCAGTTCTTC
>NA|TRBV6-5|TRBJ2-7|NA
CASSFGGISYEQYF
TGTGCCAGCAGTTTTGGCGGGATATCCTACGAGCAGTACTTC
>NA|TRBV11-1|TRBJ2-6|many
CASSLAESGANVLTF
TGTGCCAGCAGCTTAGCCGAATCTGGGGCCAACGTCCTGACTTTC
>NA|TRBV6-1|TRBJ2-5|many
CATHRGAETQYF
TGTGCCACCCACCGTGGGGCCGAGACCCAGTACTTC
>NA|TRBV15|TRBJ2-7|NA
CATIGWRGYEQYF
TGTGCCACCATCGGCTGGAGAGGGTACGAGCAGTACTTC
>NA|TRBV29-1|TRBJ2-1|many
CSVEELTGVGEQFF
TGCAGCGTTGAAGAGTTGACGGGAGTAGGTGAGCAGTTCTTC
>NA|TRBV7-6|TRBJ1-4|many
CASSLVKFRGPLPTNEKLFF
TGTGCCAGCAGCTTAGTTAAGTTTAGGGGCCCTCTACCAACTAATGAAAAACTGTTTTTT
>TRBD1|TRBV2|TRBJ1-1|NA
CASTRTGGAGTGAFF
TGCGCCAGTACGCGGACAGGGGGCGCGGGGACTGGAGCTTTCTTT
>NA|TRBV7-2|TRBJ1-1|NA
CPSSLGPGNTAAFF
TGTCCCAGCAGCTTAGGGCCGGGTAACACTGCAGCTTTCTTT
>TRBD2|TRBV4-1|TRBJ2-1|NA
CASSHQGLSYYNEQFF
TGCGCCAGCAGCCATCAGGGACTATCGTATTACAATGAGCAGTTCTTC
>TRBD1|TRBV5-1|TRBJ2-7|many
CASRLAGGRREQYF
TGCGCCAGCAGACTCGCAGGGGGCCGAAGGGAGCAGTACTTC
>TRBD2|TRBV7-2|TRBJ2-3|many
CASSLISGVPGTQYF
TGTGCCAGCAGCTTAATTAGCGGGGTCCCGGGTACGCAGTATTTT
>TRBD1|TRBV5-1|TRBJ2-2|many
CASSFLGQGASGELFF
TGCGCCAGCAGCTTTTTAGGACAGGGGGCGTCCGGGGAGCTGTTTTTT
>NA|TRBV7-8|TRBJ2-7|once
CASSLLTRPYYEKYF
TGTGCCAGCAGCTTACTTACGAGACCCTACTACGAGAAGTACTTC
>NA|TRBV20-1|TRBJ2-3|many
CSARAPLQGSTDTQYF
TGCAGTGCTAGAGCCCCTCTGCAGGGGAGCACAGATACGCAGTATTTT
>NA|TRBV6-2/TRBV6-3|TRBJ1-6|medium-sized
CASSWEDGSPLHF
TGTGCCAGCAGTTGGGAGGATGGGTCACCCCTCCACTTT
>NA|TRBV24-1|TRBJ1-2|many
CATSNGGVHGYTF
TGTGCCACCAGTAATGGCGGGGTTCATGGCTACACCTTC
>NA|TRBV7-7|TRBJ1-6|once
CASSLWRDSPLHF
TGTGCTAGCAGCTTATGGAGAGATTCACCCCTCCACTTT
>TRBD2|TRBV30|TRBJ2-3|many
CAANRASGRSDTQYF
TGTGCCGCCAACAGGGCTAGCGGGAGGTCAGATACGCAGTATTTT
>NA|TRBV7-9|TRBJ2-1|many
CASSLSELGWDNEQFF
TGTGCCAGCAGCTTATCCGAACTAGGGTGGGACAATGAGCAGTTCTTC
>NA|TRBV25-1|TRBJ2-3|many
CASSVPKGLTDTQYF
TGTGCCAGCAGTGTACCAAAGGGGCTTACAGATACGCAGTATTTT
>TRBD2|TRBV4-3|TRBJ2-1|many
CASSLAAGDGEQFF
TGCGCCAGCAGCCTAGCAGCGGGAGATGGTGAGCAGTTCTTC
>TRBD2|TRBV7-9|TRBJ2-1|many
CASSSQSSGRTVKNEQFF
TGTGCCAGCAGCTCTCAGTCCAGCGGGAGGACGGTAAAAAATGAGCAGTTCTTC